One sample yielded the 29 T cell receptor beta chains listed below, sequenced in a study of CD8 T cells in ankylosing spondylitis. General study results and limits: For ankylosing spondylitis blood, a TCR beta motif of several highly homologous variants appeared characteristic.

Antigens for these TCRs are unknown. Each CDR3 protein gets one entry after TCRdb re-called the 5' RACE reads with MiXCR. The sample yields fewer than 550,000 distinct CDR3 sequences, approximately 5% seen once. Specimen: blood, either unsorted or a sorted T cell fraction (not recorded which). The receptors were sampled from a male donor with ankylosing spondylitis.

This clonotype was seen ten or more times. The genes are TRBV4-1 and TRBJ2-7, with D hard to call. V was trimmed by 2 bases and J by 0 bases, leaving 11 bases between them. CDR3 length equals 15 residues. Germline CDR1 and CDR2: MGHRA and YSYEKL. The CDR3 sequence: CASSQQSLSSYEQYF. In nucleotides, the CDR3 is TGCGCCAGCAGCCAACAATCGCTAAGCTCCTACGAGCAGTACTTC.

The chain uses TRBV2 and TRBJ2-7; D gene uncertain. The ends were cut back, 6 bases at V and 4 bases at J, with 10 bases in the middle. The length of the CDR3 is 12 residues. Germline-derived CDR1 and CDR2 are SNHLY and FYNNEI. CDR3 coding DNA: TGTGCCAGCAGCGACCGAGTGTACGAGCAGTACTTC. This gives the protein CASSDRVYEQYF.

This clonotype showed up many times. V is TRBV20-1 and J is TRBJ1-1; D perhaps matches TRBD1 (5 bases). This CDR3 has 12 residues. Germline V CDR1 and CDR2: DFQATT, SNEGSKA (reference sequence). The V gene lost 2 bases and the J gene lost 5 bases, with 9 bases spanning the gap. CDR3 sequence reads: CSARQGETEAFF. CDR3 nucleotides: TGCAGTGCTAGACAGGGAGAGACTGAAGCTTTCTTT.

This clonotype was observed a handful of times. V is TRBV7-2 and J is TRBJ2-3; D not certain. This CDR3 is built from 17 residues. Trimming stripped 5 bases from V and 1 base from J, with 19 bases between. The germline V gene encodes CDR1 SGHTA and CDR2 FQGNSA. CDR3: CASSPLLGSLGTDTQYF. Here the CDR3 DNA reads TGTGCCAGCAGCCCCCTTTTGGGCAGCTTAGGCACAGATACGCAGTATTTT.

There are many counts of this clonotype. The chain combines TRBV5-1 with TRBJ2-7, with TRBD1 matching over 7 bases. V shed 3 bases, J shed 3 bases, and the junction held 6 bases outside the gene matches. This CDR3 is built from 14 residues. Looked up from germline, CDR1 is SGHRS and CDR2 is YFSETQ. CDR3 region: CASSYGAGGYEQYF. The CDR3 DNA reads TGCGCCAGCAGCTATGGGGCAGGGGGCTACGAGCAGTACTTC. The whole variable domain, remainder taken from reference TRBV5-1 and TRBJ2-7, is KAGVTQTPRYLIKTRGQQVTLSCSPISGHRSVSWYQQTPGQGLQFLFEYFSETQRNKGNFPGRFSGRQFSNSRSEMNVSTLELGDSALYLCASSYGAGGYEQYFGPGTRLTVT.

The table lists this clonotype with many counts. The CDR3 sequence is CASSQFGEYEQYF. The CDR3 DNA reads TGCGCCAGCAGCCAATTCGGGGAATACGAGCAGTACTTC. The rearrangement uses TRBV4-1 and TRBJ2-7; D may be TRBD2 (5 bases). Trimming left V 2 bases short and J 4 bases short, with 9 bases between. This CDR3 has 13 residues. Germline-derived CDR1 and CDR2 are MGHRA and YSYEKL.

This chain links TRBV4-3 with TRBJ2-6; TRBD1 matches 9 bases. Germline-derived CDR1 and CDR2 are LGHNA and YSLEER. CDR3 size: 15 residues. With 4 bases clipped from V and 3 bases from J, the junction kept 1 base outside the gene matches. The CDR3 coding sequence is TGCGCCAGCAGCCGGGACAGGGTTGGGGCCAACGTCCTGACTTTC. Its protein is CASSRDRVGANVLTF.

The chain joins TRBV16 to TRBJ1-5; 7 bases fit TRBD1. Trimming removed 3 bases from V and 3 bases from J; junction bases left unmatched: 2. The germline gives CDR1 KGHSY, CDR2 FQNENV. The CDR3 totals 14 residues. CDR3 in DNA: TGTGCCAGCAGCCAGGGACAGATCAATCAGCCCCAGCATTTT. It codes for CASSQGQINQPQHF.

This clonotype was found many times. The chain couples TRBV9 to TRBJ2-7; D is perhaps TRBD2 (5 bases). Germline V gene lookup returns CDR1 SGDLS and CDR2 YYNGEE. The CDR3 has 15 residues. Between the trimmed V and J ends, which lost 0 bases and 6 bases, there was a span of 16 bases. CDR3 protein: CASSVGGSGSLEQYF. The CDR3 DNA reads TGTGCCAGCAGCGTAGGAGGGTCCGGGTCTCTCGAGCAGTACTTC.

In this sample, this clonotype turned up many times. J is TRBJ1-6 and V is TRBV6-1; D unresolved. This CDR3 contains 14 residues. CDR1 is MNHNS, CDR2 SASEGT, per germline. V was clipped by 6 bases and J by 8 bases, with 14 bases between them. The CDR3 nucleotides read TGTGCCAGCAGGCGAGGTTCAGAGGATTCACCCCTCCACTTT. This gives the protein CASRRGSEDSPLHF.

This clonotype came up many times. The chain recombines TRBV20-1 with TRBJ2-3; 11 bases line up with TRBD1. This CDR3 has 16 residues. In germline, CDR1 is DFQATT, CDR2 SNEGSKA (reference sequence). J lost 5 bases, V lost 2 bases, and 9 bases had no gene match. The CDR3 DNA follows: TGCAGTGCTAGACGGGACCGGGACAGGGGGAAAGATACGCAGTATTTT. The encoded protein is CSARRDRDRGKDTQYF.

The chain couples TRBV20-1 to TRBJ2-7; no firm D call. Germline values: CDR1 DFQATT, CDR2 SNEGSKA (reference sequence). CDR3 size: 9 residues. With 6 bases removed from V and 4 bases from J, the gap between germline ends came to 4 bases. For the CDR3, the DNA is TGCAGTGCCCAGTACGAGCAGTACTTC. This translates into CSAQYEQYF.

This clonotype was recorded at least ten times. As DNA, the CDR3 is TGTGCCACCAGTGGGCGCCTAGGACAGGACAGCACAGATACGCAGTATTTT. It codes for CATSGRLGQDSTDTQYF. The chain joins TRBV24-1 to TRBJ2-3; TRBD1 agrees at 7 bases. The CDR3 is made up of 17 amino acids. The junction had 10 bases not matched to a gene; V was cut back by 5 bases and J by 0 bases. The germline gives CDR1 KGHDR, CDR2 SFDVKD.

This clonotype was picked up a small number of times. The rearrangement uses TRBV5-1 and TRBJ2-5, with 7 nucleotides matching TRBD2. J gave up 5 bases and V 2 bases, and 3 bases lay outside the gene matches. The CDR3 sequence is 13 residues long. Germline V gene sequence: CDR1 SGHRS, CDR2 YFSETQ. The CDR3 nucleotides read TGCGCCAGCAGCTTCATAGCGGGTGAGACCCAGTACTTC. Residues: CASSFIAGETQYF.

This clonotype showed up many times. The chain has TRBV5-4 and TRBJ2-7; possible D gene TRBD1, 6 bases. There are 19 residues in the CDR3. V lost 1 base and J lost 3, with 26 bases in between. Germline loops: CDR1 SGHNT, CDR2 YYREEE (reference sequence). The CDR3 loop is CASSLNPFPAGAALYEQYF. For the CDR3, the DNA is TGTGCCAGCAGCTTGAACCCGTTTCCAGCAGGGGCCGCCCTCTACGAGCAGTACTTC.

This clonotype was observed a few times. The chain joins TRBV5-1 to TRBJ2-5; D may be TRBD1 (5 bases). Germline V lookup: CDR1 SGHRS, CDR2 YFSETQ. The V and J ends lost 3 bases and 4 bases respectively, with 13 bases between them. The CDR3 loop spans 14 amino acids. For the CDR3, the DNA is TGCGCCAGCAGCTCCCTAGTGCAGGGAGAGACCCAGTACTTC. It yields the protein CASSSLVQGETQYF.

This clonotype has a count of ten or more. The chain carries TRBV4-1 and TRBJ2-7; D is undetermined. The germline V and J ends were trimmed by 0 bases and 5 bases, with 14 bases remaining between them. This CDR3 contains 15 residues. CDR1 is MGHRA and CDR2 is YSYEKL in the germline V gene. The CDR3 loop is CASSQDFRSRNEQYF. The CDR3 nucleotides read TGCGCCAGCAGCCAAGATTTTCGGTCGAGGAACGAGCAGTACTTC.

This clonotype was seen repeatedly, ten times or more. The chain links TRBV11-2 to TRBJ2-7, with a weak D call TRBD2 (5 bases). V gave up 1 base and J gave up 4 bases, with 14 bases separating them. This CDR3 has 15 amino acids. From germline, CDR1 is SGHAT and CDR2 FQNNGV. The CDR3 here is CASSLVKGVGYEQYF. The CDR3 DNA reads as TGTGCCAGCAGCTTAGTAAAGGGAGTGGGTTACGAGCAGTACTTC.

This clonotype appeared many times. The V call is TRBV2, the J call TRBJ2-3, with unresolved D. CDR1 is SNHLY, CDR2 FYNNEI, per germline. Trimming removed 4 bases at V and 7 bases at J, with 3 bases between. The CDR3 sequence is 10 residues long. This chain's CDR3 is CASSGNTQYF. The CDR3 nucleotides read TGTGCCAGCAGTGGAAATACGCAGTATTTT.

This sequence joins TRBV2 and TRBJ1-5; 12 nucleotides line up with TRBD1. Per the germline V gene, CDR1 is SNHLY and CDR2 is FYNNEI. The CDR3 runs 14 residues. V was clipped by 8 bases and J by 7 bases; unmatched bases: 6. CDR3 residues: CASGGTGGEQPQHF. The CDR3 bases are TGTGCCAGCGGGGGGACAGGGGGCGAACAGCCCCAGCATTTT.

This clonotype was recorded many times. The CDR3 coding sequence is TGTGCCAGCAGCTTGGGACTCCAATTCGCGCAGTACTTC. Translating it yields CASSLGLQFAQYF. The chain carries TRBV7-6 and TRBJ2-7; D may be TRBD2 (6 bases). Deletions cut 3 bases from V and 9 bases from J, with 15 bases between. The CDR3 is 13 residues long. Germline CDR1 reads SGHVS; CDR2 reads FNYEAQ.

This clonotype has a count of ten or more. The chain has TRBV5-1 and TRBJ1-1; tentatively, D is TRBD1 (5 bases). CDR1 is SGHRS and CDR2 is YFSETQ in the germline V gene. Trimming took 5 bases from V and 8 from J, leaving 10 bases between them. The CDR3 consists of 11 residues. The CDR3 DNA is TGCGCCAGCAGTCGTGAGGGGGAAGCTTTCTTT. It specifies CASSREGEAFF.

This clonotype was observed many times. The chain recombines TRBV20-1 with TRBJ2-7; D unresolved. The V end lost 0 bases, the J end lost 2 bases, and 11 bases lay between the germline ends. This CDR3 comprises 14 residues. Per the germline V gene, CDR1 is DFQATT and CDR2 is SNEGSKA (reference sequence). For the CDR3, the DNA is TGCAGTGCTAGAGATGACGGCACTACCTACGAGCAGTACTTC. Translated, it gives CSARDDGTTYEQYF.

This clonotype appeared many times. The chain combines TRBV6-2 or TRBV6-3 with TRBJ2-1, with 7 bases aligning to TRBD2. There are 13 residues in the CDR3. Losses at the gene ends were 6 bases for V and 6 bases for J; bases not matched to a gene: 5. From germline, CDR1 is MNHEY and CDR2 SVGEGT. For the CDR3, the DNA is TGTGCCAGCAGCCTGCGACTAGCCAATGAGCAGTTCTTC. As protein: CASSLRLANEQFF.

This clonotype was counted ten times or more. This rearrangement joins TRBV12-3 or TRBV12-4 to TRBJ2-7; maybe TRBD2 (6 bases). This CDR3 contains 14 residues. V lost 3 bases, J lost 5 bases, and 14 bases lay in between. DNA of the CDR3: TGTGCCAGCAGTTTGGTATGGGGGGACGACGAGCAGTACTTC. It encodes CASSLVWGDDEQYF.

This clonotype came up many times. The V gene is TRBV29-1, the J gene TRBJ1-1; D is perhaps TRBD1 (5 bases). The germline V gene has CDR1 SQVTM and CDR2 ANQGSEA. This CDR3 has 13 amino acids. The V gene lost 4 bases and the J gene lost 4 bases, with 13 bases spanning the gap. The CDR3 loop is CSVVGALLTEAFF. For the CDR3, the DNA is TGCAGCGTTGTTGGGGCCCTCCTCACTGAAGCTTTCTTT. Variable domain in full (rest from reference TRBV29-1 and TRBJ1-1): SAVISQKPSRDICQRGTSLTIQCQVDSQVTMMFWYRQQPGQSLTLIATANQGSEATYESGFVIDKFPISRPNLTFSTLTVSNMSPEDSSIYLCSVVGALLTEAFFGQGTRLTVV.

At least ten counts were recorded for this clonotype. The CDR3 DNA sequence: TGCAGTGGCAGATCACCGGCTAGCGGGGGAAACGAGCAGTACTTC. Translating it yields CSGRSPASGGNEQYF. The chain is built from TRBV20-1 and TRBJ2-7, with 10 bases that match TRBD2. With 7 bases clipped from V and 5 bases from J, the junction kept 14 bases outside the gene matches. The CDR3 runs to 15 residues. Germline-derived CDR1 and CDR2 are DFQATT and SNEGSKA (reference sequence).

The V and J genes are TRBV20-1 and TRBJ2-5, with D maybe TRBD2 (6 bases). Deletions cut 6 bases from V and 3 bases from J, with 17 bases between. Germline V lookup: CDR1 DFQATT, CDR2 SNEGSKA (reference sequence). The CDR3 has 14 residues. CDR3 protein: CSANGDPGEETQYF. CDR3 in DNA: TGCAGTGCCAACGGAGACCCGGGGGAAGAGACCCAGTACTTC.

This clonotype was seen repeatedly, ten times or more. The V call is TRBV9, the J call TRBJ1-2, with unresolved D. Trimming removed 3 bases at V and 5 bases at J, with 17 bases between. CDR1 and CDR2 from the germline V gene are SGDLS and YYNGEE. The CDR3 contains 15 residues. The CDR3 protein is CASSAMGSYDYGYTF. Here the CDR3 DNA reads TGTGCCAGCAGCGCGATGGGCAGCTATGATTATGGCTACACCTTC.